These 32 T cell receptor beta chains were all obtained from the same sample, sequenced in a study of T cells in Graves' hyperthyroidism and ophthalmopathy. Amplified TCR beta CDR3 regions derived from RNA transcripts. HTBI primers were the set used in a first-round RT-PCR of the TCR CDR3. TCRdb recomputed calls from the multiplex PCR reads with MiXCR, one row per CDR3 protein. This table holds around 560,000 distinct CDR3 sequences, over 15% found once. Sequences were obtained from blood. These receptors all come from a woman younger than 35 with Graves' hyperthyroidism.

CDR3 sequence (DNA): TGTGCCAGCTCACCTATCCAGGCCAGGGGGAACACTGAAGCTTTCTTT. Protein: CASSPIQARGNTEAFF. This chain connects TRBV18 to TRBJ1-1; D is perhaps TRBD1 (6 bases). The CDR3 spans 16 residues. V was clipped by 3 bases and J by 1 base, with 15 bases between them. The V gene's germline CDR1 is KGHSH and CDR2 LQKENI.

The chain employs TRBV24-1 and TRBJ1-2; D uncertain. Germline V gives CDR1 KGHDR, CDR2 SFDVKD. CDR3 length: 13 amino acids. The V end was cut by 6 bases, the J end by 4 bases, with 11 bases between. Written as DNA, the CDR3 is TGTGCCACCAGTCCCGCAGGACCCTATGGCTACACCTTC. Translated, it gives CATSPAGPYGYTF.

This clonotype was detected ten times or more. The chain combines TRBV2 with TRBJ2-7, with D unresolved. The CDR3 has 12 residues. In germline, CDR1 is SNHLY, CDR2 FYNNEI. V was pared by 2 bases and J by 2 bases, with 4 bases between. CDR3 region: CASSESTYEQYF. The CDR3 bases are TGTGCCAGCAGTGAAAGTACCTACGAGCAGTACTTC.

This clonotype occurred a few times. The chain carries TRBV28 and TRBJ2-7; 7 bases are shared with TRBD1. Germline V gene sequence: CDR1 MDHEN, CDR2 SYDVKM. With 5 bases clipped from V and 2 bases from J, the junction kept 12 bases outside the gene matches. The CDR3 contains 16 residues. The CDR3 region has the DNA TGTGCCAGCAGTGAACTGTCCGGACAGGACCCCTACGAGCAGTACTTC. It codes for CASSELSGQDPYEQYF.

This clonotype was found many times. CDR3 loop: CSAIKGGPSTEAFF. DNA of the CDR3: TGCAGTGCTATTAAAGGGGGGCCTAGTACTGAAGCTTTCTTT. The rearrangement links TRBV20-1 to TRBJ1-1; D might be TRBD1 (6 bases). V lost 4 bases and J 5 bases, leaving 17 bases between the germline ends. The CDR3 has 14 residues. CDR1 is DFQATT, CDR2 SNEGSKA, per germline (reference sequence).

This clonotype was seen many times. The chain uses TRBV24-1 and TRBJ2-1; D possibly corresponds to TRBD2 (6 bases). There are 16 residues in the CDR3. Germline CDR1 reads KGHDR; CDR2 reads SFDVKD. V lost 5 bases, J lost 0 bases, and 13 bases lay in between. CDR3: CATSGWGDSSYNEQFF. DNA for the CDR3: TGTGCCACCAGTGGATGGGGGGATAGCTCCTACAATGAGCAGTTCTTC.

This clonotype appeared a few times. The CDR3 reads CATSAFLSGLVYEQYF. CDR3 DNA sequence: TGTGCCACCAGTGCCTTTCTCTCGGGACTCGTGTACGAGCAGTACTTC. The chain joins TRBV24-1 to TRBJ2-7, with D possibly matching TRBD2 (6 bases). This CDR3 is built from 16 residues. Per the germline V gene, CDR1 is KGHDR and CDR2 is SFDVKD. The V end lost 5 bases, the J end lost 4 bases, and 20 bases lay between the germline ends.

This clonotype occurred many times. CDR3 sequence (DNA): TGTGCCAGCAGCCCCCAGGGGACAGGGCCCTACGAGCAGTACTTC. This encodes CASSPQGTGPYEQYF. This rearrangement joins TRBV13 to TRBJ2-7; TRBD1 agrees at 9 bases. V shed 5 bases and J 2 bases; nucleotides not matched to a gene: 7. This CDR3 region has 15 residues. Germline CDR1 is PRHDT and CDR2 is FYEKMQ (reference sequence).

This clonotype has at least ten counts. The V and J genes are TRBV10-2 and TRBJ2-5, with unresolved D. Germline-derived CDR1 and CDR2 are WSHSY and SAAADI. V was clipped by 4 bases and J by 2 bases, with 8 bases between them. CDR3 length: 13 residues. CDR3 DNA sequence: TGCGCCAGCAGTGGCGACGTACAAGAGACCCAGTACTTC. It translates to CASSGDVQETQYF.

This clonotype was seen ten or more times. The chain couples TRBV4-1 to TRBJ1-1; 9 nucleotides agree with TRBD1. V was pared by 1 base and J by 4 bases, with 4 bases of the junction left unmatched. Germline V gives CDR1 MGHRA, CDR2 YSYEKL. The CDR3 totals 15 residues. CDR3 residues: CASSQATGGLTEAFF. The DNA of the CDR3 is TGCGCCAGCAGCCAAGCAACAGGGGGCCTCACTGAAGCTTTCTTT.

This clonotype was seen a few times. V usage is TRBV6-1 and J usage is TRBJ2-3; D not resolved. Trimming took 2 bases from V and 2 from J, leaving 11 bases between them. In germline, CDR1 is MNHNS, CDR2 SASEGT. The CDR3 runs to 15 residues. The chain's CDR3 is CASSELGHDTDTQYF. Here the CDR3 DNA reads TGTGCCAGCAGTGAACTTGGGCACGACACAGATACGCAGTATTTT.

The chain employs TRBV20-1 and TRBJ2-4; TRBD1 matches 8 bases. Germline V gene sequence: CDR1 DFQATT, CDR2 SNEGSKA (reference sequence). J lost 5 bases, V lost 0 bases, and 6 bases had no gene match. The CDR3 loop spans 15 amino acids. The CDR3 DNA reads as TGCAGTGCTAGAGATCTCCTGGACAGGGAAAACATTCAGTACTTC. Translation gives CSARDLLDRENIQYF.

This rearrangement joins TRBV28 to TRBJ1-2; possibly TRBD1 for D (5 bases). This CDR3 has 14 amino acids. Germline-derived CDR1 and CDR2 are MDHEN and SYDVKM. V lost 5 bases to trimming and J lost 7 bases, with 17 bases between them. Here the CDR3 DNA reads TGTGCCAGCAGTCCCCTACCGGGGCTCCGTGGCTACACCTTC. This sequence encodes CASSPLPGLRGYTF.

The chain couples TRBV12-3 or TRBV12-4 to TRBJ1-1; no firm D call. Between the trimmed V and J ends, which lost 6 bases and 0 bases, there was a span of 11 bases. This CDR3 has 14 residues. CDR3 region: CASSSTYMNTEAFF. CDR3 sequence (DNA): TGTGCCAGCAGCAGTACTTATATGAACACTGAAGCTTTCTTT.

Only a few counts were recorded for this clonotype. The chain combines TRBV20-1 with TRBJ2-3, with D unclear. This CDR3 is built from 14 residues. CDR1 is DFQATT, CDR2 SNEGSKA, per germline (reference sequence). V lost 3 bases, J lost 0 bases, and 10 bases lay in between. The CDR3 DNA is TGCAGTGCTAGGACCGCGGCTAGCACAGATACGCAGTATTTT. The encoded protein is CSARTAASTDTQYF.

The CDR3 spells CASSIMGSGGDEQFF. The CDR3 DNA is TGTGCCAGTAGTATAATGGGGTCAGGGGGTGATGAGCAGTTCTTC. The chain uses TRBV19 and TRBJ2-1; 7 bases are a match to TRBD1. Germline CDR1 LNHDA, CDR2 SQIVND (reference sequence). CDR3 length: 15 amino acids. V was clipped by 2 bases and J by 8 bases; unmatched bases: 9.

CDR3 residues: CASSDPGQDSGELFF. The CDR3, as DNA: TGCGCCAGCAGTGACCCGGGACAGGACAGCGGGGAGCTGTTTTTT. The chain links TRBV10-1 to TRBJ2-2; the match to TRBD1 covers 8 bases. Germline loops: CDR1 WNHNN, CDR2 SYGVQD (reference sequence). The CDR3 length is 15 residues. J lost 7 bases, V lost 3 bases, and 7 bases had no gene match.

This clonotype has only a few counts. V gene TRBV27 combines with J gene TRBJ2-7; TRBD1 is a possible D gene (6 bases). Between the trimmed V and J ends, which lost 4 bases and 3 bases, there was a span of 19 bases. The CDR3 covers 16 residues. Germline V gives CDR1 MNHEY, CDR2 SMNVEV (reference sequence). CDR3 region: CASSSTSPGQNYEQYF. The CDR3 DNA follows: TGTGCCAGCAGTTCAACCTCTCCGGGACAAAACTACGAGCAGTACTTC.

The chain employs TRBV10-3 and TRBJ1-1, with D hard to call. Trimming stripped 0 bases from V and 7 bases from J, with 12 bases between. This CDR3 region has 14 residues. CDR1 and CDR2 from the germline V gene are ENHRY and SYGVKD. The CDR3: CAISESLSQGEAFF. The CDR3, as DNA: TGTGCCATCAGTGAGTCGTTGTCGCAAGGTGAAGCTTTCTTT.

This clonotype was found a few times. A much larger clone differs by one base, so this may be a read error. The chain uses TRBV6-1 and TRBJ1-1; 8 bases match TRBD1. The V gene end was trimmed by 0 bases and the J gene end by 9 bases; junction bases not matched to a gene: 3. The CDR3 covers 13 residues. Germline loops: CDR1 MNHNS, CDR2 SASEGT. The DNA of the CDR3 is TGTGCCAGCAGTGAAGCGGACAGGGTGAAAGCTTTCTTT. It encodes CASSEADRVKAFF.

The sample holds a few counts of this clonotype. This chain connects TRBV9 to TRBJ1-5; D not certain. Germline assignment: CDR1 SGDLS and CDR2 YYNGEE. CDR3 size: 15 residues. Between the trimmed V and J ends, which lost 0 bases and 0 bases, there was a span of 7 bases. CDR3 nucleotide sequence: TGTGCCAGCAGCGTAGACGGGAATAGCAATCAGCCCCAGCATTTT. This encodes CASSVDGNSNQPQHF.

The chain links TRBV7-2 to TRBJ2-7; D not resolved. The CDR3 loop spans 12 amino acids. Trimming removed 2 bases at V and 5 bases at J, with 7 bases between. CDR1 and CDR2 (germline): SGHTA, FQGNSA. The CDR3 loop reads CASSLFYDEQYF. The CDR3 nucleotides read TGTGCCAGCAGCTTATTTTATGACGAGCAGTACTTC.

This clonotype was counted between two and nine times. The chain employs TRBV6-1 and TRBJ2-3, with 8 nucleotides matching TRBD2. This CDR3 region has 16 residues. Trimming cost V 3 bases and J 6 bases; bases outside gene matches: 11. The germline V gene encodes CDR1 MNHNS and CDR2 SASEGT. The CDR3 sequence: CASSDTGTRVGDTQYF. The CDR3 bases are TGTGCCAGCAGTGACACCGGGACTAGGGTTGGGGATACGCAGTATTTT.

The CDR3 DNA reads TGTGCCAGCAGTGGAGCGGGACTTCGGTCAAACACCGGGGAGCTGTTTTTT. Encoded protein: CASSGAGLRSNTGELFF. The chain combines TRBV2 with TRBJ2-2, with TRBD2 identical over 7 bases. The junction had 10 bases not matched to a gene; V was cut back by 4 bases and J by 2 bases. The CDR3 runs 17 residues. CDR1 and CDR2 (germline): SNHLY, FYNNEI.

This clonotype was seen many times. The gene calls are TRBV18 and TRBJ2-1; possibly TRBD1 for D (6 bases). Germline loops: CDR1 KGHSH, CDR2 LQKENI. The CDR3 extends over 15 amino acids. V was pared by 3 bases and J by 3 bases, with 12 bases between. CDR3 residues: CASSPVEGDYNEQFF. The CDR3 bases are TGTGCCAGCTCACCCGTCGAGGGGGACTACAATGAGCAGTTCTTC.

This clonotype was seen repeatedly, ten times or more. The rearrangement uses TRBV20-1 and TRBJ2-7; unclear D gene. Trimming pared 5 bases from V and 0 bases from J, leaving 11 bases between. The CDR3 has 13 amino acids. Germline V CDR1 and CDR2: DFQATT, SNEGSKA (reference sequence). The CDR3 reads CSASQDSSYEQYF. The CDR3, as DNA: TGCAGTGCTTCCCAGGATAGCTCCTACGAGCAGTACTTC.

The J gene is TRBJ2-1, the V gene TRBV20-1, with TRBD2 matching 16 bases. Trimming cost V 3 bases and J 2 bases; bases outside gene matches: 7. The CDR3 consists of 18 residues. From germline, CDR1 is DFQATT and CDR2 SNEGSKA (reference sequence). As DNA, the CDR3 is TGCAGTGCTAGGGGGACTAGCGGGGGGGCCGGGGCCTACAATGAGCAGTTCTTC. This codes for CSARGTSGGAGAYNEQFF.

In its sample, this clonotype was seen many times. The rearrangement joins TRBV27 to TRBJ2-7; 8 nucleotides match TRBD2. V trimming: 5 bases; J trimming: 1 base; junction bases outside the gene matches: 10. Looked up from germline, CDR1 is MNHEY and CDR2 is SMNVEV (reference sequence). The CDR3 has 16 residues. The CDR3 region is CASSPPGTRKSYEQYF. As DNA, the CDR3 is TGTGCCAGCAGTCCCCCTGGGACTAGAAAGTCCTACGAGCAGTACTTC.

This clonotype has a count of ten or more. This chain uses TRBV6-2 or TRBV6-3 with TRBJ1-5; 8 nucleotides line up with TRBD1. Germline assignment: CDR1 MNHEY and CDR2 SVGEGT. The CDR3 is 15 residues long. V dropped 8 bases and J dropped 1; count of bases not matched to a gene: 7. The CDR3 region has the DNA TGTGCCAGCGGGACAGGCGGAGGGAGCAATCAGCCCCAGCATTTT. Protein: CASGTGGGSNQPQHF.

On this clonotype itself: One end of the junction fails to match germline, which may point to a read error. V and J are TRBV12-3 or TRBV12-4 and TRBJ1-4, with D maybe TRBD1 (5 bases). CDR3 size: 15 residues. In nucleotides, the CDR3 is TGTGTCAGCAGTATAAGACAGATTCTTAATGAAAAACTGTTTTTT. It codes for CVSSIRQILNEKLFF.

Many counts were recorded for this clonotype. V usage is TRBV3-1 and J usage is TRBJ2-3; TRBD2 agrees at 10 bases. This CDR3 region has 17 residues. V trimming: 1 base; J trimming: 3 bases; junction bases outside the gene matches: 7. Per the germline V gene, CDR1 is LGHDT and CDR2 is YNNKEL (reference sequence). CDR3 in DNA: TGTGCCAGCAGCCAAGGCCCAGCGGGAGGGCGAACAGATACGCAGTATTTT. Amino acid sequence: CASSQGPAGGRTDTQYF.

The gene calls are TRBV19 and TRBJ1-1; D gene unclear. CDR3 size: 15 residues. Trimming left V 3 bases short and J 1 base short, with 12 bases between. Germline CDR1 reads LNHDA; CDR2 reads SQIVND (reference sequence). The CDR3 DNA follows: TGTGCCAGTAGTATCGAAGGCGGTCCGAACACTGAAGCTTTCTTT. This encodes CASSIEGGPNTEAFF.